The subject of this entry is one TCR beta chain. Its antigen is unknown. V gave up 1 base and J gave up 2 bases; unmatched junction bases: 10. The CDR3 is 19 residues long. Germline values: CDR1 LGHNA, CDR2 YNFKEQ. The data were obtained in a study of graft-versus-host responses after intestinal transplantation. The data were produced by immunoSEQ multiplex PCR, yet TCRdb's version contains in-frame clones alone and is incomplete. Of some 120,000 clones in the sample, approximately 94% were seen once. The sequences come from unstimulated CD4+ T cells sorted from spleen or lymph node cells, collected before intestinal transplant. The TCR comes from a human donor who received an intestinal transplant. The chain couples TRBV4-2 to TRBJ2-5; 13 bases line up with TRBD2. The CDR3 protein is CASSQVETSGGSWQETQYF. The CDR3 DNA follows: TGTGCCAGCAGCCAAGTTGAGACTAGCGGGGGGTCATGGCAAGAGACCCAGTACTTC.